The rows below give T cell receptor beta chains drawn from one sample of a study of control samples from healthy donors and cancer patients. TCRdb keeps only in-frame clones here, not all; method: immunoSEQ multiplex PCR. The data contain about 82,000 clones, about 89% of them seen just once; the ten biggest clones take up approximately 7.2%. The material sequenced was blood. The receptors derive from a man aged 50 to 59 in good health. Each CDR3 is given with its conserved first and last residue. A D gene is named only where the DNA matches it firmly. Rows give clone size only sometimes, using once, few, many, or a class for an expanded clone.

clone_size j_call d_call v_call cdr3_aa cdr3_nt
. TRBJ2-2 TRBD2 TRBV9 CASSAHGGLAAGELFF TGTGCCAGCAGCGCACACGGGGGACTAGCGGCCGGGGAGCTGTTTTTT
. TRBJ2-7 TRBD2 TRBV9 CASSPRVGGAYEQYF TGTGCCAGCAGCCCCCGGGTCGGGGGGGCTTACGAGCAGTACTTC
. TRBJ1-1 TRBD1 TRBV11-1 CASSPFQGAEAFF TGTGCCAGCAGTCCGTTTCAGGGGGCTGAAGCTTTCTTT
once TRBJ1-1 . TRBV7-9 CASSLAPGRFPFGSEAFF .
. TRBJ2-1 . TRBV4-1 CASSRKGWGDEQFF TGCGCCAGCAGCCGGAAAGGGTGGGGTGATGAGCAGTTCTTC
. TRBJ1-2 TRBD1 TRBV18 CASSQTSGTGVNYGYTF TGTGCCAGCTCACAAACGTCCGGGACAGGGGTAAACTATGGCTACACCTTC
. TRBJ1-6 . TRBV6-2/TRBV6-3 CASSYAGYYGDSPLHF TGTGCCAGCAGTTACGCAGGCTACTATGGGGATTCACCCCTCCACTTT
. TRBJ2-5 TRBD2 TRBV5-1 CASSLERGKETQYF TGCGCCAGCAGCTTGGAGCGGGGGAAGGAGACCCAGTACTTC
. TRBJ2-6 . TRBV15 CATSRGQGPGANVLTF TGTGCCACCAGCAGGGGGCAGGGACCTGGGGCCAACGTCCTGACTTTC
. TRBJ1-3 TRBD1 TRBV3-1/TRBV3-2 CASSQTGAGSGNTIYF TGTGCCAGCAGCCAGACAGGGGCTGGCTCTGGAAACACCATATATTTT
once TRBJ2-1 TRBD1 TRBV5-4 CASSLDRVPPYNEQFF TGTGCCAGTAGCTTGGACAGGGTGCCGCCCTACAATGAGCAGTTCTTC
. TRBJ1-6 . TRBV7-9 CASSFDRPNNSPLHF TGTGCCAGCAGCTTCGACAGGCCAAATAATTCACCCCTCCACTTT
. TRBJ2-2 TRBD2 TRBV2 CASSGTSLKTGELFF TGTGCCAGCTCAGGGACTAGTCTGAAGACCGGGGAGCTGTTTTTT
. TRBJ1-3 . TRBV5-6 CASSFMGAGNTIYF TGTGCCAGCAGCTTTATGGGGGCTGGAAACACCATATATTTT
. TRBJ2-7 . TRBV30 CAWSKGRRHSYEQYF TGTGCCTGGAGTAAGGGACGGAGGCACTCCTACGAGCAGTACTTC
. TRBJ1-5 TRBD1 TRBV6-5 CASSYSTGGQPQHF TGTGCCAGCAGTTACTCGACAGGGGGGCAGCCCCAGCATTTT
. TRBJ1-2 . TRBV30 CAWSGLGSGSGYTF TGTGCCTGGAGTGGATTGGGGTCGGGAAGTGGCTACACCTTC
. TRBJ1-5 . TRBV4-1 CASSLFSRGNQPQHF TGCGCCAGCAGTCTATTCAGTCGTGGCAATCAGCCCCAGCATTTT
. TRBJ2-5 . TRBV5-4 CASSPRGQKKETQYF TGTGCCAGCAGCCCTAGAGGACAAAAAAAAGAGACCCAGTACTTC